The 13 T cell receptor beta chains presented below share a single source sample, sequenced in a study of human T cells and chemical hapten exposure. Using its own MiXCR run on the RACE reads, TCRdb lists one record per CDR3 protein. This table holds 75,000 to 90,000 distinct CDR3 sequences, about 12% found once. Sample time point: patch test 1, 2 weeks after DPC sensitization. Treatment meaning: therapeutic diphenylcyclopropenone sensitization with weekly scalp DPC. Sequenced material: whole blood, taken in connection with sensitization to the hapten diphenylcyclopropenone (DPC). These receptors all come from a woman aged 60 to 75 with alopecia areata. Some clones in this sample may be carry-over from other donors' samples.

This clonotype was detected many times. V and J are TRBV12-3 or TRBV12-4 and TRBJ2-3, with TRBD2 matching 8 bases. The CDR3 spans 14 residues. Trimming at V came to 8 bases and at J to 5 bases, leaving 9 bases not matched to a gene. CDR3 DNA sequence: TGTGCCAGCGGGACCAGCGGGGGCGGAGATACGCAGTATTTT. Amino acid sequence: CASGTSGGGDTQYF.

This clonotype was counted only a few times. The chain combines TRBV29-1 with TRBJ2-7, with D unresolved. The CDR3 runs 16 residues. V shed 0 bases and J shed 3 bases, with 18 bases lying between them. Germline V gives CDR1 SQVTM, CDR2 ANQGSEA. CDR3 residues: CSVEDLGTKMYYEQYF. The CDR3 nucleotides are TGCAGCGTTGAAGATCTTGGCACCAAAATGTACTACGAGCAGTACTTC.

Ten or more counts support this clonotype. CDR3 coding DNA: TGTGCCAGCACGGACAGGGTTACCAAAAACATTCAGTACTTC. The encoded protein is CASTDRVTKNIQYF. The chain employs TRBV27 and TRBJ2-4, with TRBD1 matching over 8 bases. From germline, CDR1 is MNHEY and CDR2 SMNVEV (reference sequence). V was clipped by 7 bases and J by 2 bases; unmatched bases: 4. The CDR3 consists of 14 residues.

The chain is built from TRBV20-1 and TRBJ1-1, with unresolved D. The CDR3 has 14 amino acids. Germline CDR1 and CDR2: DFQATT and SNEGSKA (reference sequence). Deletions cut 2 bases from V and 2 bases from J, with 12 bases between. CDR3 region: CSARKGLSNTEAFF. The CDR3 region has the DNA TGCAGTGCTAGAAAGGGCCTCAGTAACACTGAAGCTTTCTTT.

This clonotype has ten or more counts. V is TRBV18 and J is TRBJ1-4; D ambiguous. V lost 1 base, J lost 3 bases, and 6 bases lay in between. Germline assignment: CDR1 KGHSH and CDR2 LQKENI. The CDR3 is 14 residues long. As DNA, the CDR3 is TGTGCCAGCTCACCACGGCAGGCTAATGAAAAACTGTTTTTT. This encodes CASSPRQANEKLFF.

This clonotype was detected many times. The rearrangement joins TRBV30 to TRBJ1-2; D is unclear. This CDR3 region has 11 residues. Per germline, CDR1 GTSNPN and CDR2 SVGIG (reference sequence). V gave up 3 bases and J gave up 1 base, with 3 bases separating them. The chain's CDR3 is CAWRFNYGYTF. For the CDR3, the DNA is TGTGCCTGGAGGTTTAACTATGGCTACACCTTC.

V gene TRBV4-1 combines with J gene TRBJ1-5, with D unclear. Germline V gives CDR1 MGHRA, CDR2 YSYEKL. The CDR3 length is 15 residues. V lost 3 bases and J 4 bases, leaving 13 bases between the germline ends. CDR3 in amino acids: CASSQSARVNQPQHF. In nucleotides, the CDR3 is TGCGCCAGCAGCCAGTCAGCGAGGGTGAATCAGCCCCAGCATTTT.

At least ten counts were recorded for this clonotype. The chain uses TRBV3-1 and TRBJ2-3; either TRBD1 or TRBD2 may fit D (5 bases each). The germline V gene encodes CDR1 LGHDT and CDR2 YNNKEL (reference sequence). V lost 4 bases, J lost 5 bases, and 13 bases lay in between. The CDR3 length is 14 residues. The CDR3 DNA is TGTGCCAGCAGCCCCCAGTGGGGGAAAGATACGCAGTATTTT. Protein product: CASSPQWGKDTQYF.

V is TRBV9 and J is TRBJ1-1; 8 bases line up with TRBD1. The CDR3 runs 14 residues. CDR1 is SGDLS and CDR2 is YYNGEE in the germline V gene. V trimming: 2 bases; J trimming: 4 bases; junction bases outside the gene matches: 4. In DNA, the CDR3 is TGTGCCAGCAGCGTCGGACAGGGAGGCACTGAAGCTTTCTTT. It codes for CASSVGQGGTEAFF.

This clonotype was picked up many times. V gene TRBV20-1 combines with J gene TRBJ1-1; TRBD1 matches 9 bases. The CDR3 is made up of 13 amino acids. The trim removed 4 bases at V and 4 bases at J, leaving 4 bases unmatched. Germline lookup yields CDR1 DFQATT and CDR2 SNEGSKA (reference sequence). In DNA form, the CDR3 reads TGCAGTGCTACAACAGGGGGCGTCACTGAAGCTTTCTTT. Translation: CSATTGGVTEAFF.

The chain joins TRBV6-2 or TRBV6-3 to TRBJ1-2; the D gene is possibly TRBD1 (5 bases). This CDR3 is built from 12 residues. CDR1 MNHEY and CDR2 SVGEGT come from the germline V gene. Trimming left V 2 bases short and J 7 bases short, with 8 bases between. DNA of the CDR3: TGTGCCAGCAGTTACAGGGGAAGTGGCTACACCTTC. This translates into CASSYRGSGYTF.

The table lists this clonotype with a few counts. This chain connects TRBV19 to TRBJ1-2; 9 nucleotides agree with TRBD1. Germline V gene lookup returns CDR1 LNHDA and CDR2 SQIVND (reference sequence). This CDR3 is built from 12 residues. J gave up 6 bases and V 7 bases, and 3 bases lay outside the gene matches. This CDR3 reads CASKRTGDGYTF. The CDR3 bases are TGTGCCAGTAAAAGGACAGGGGATGGCTACACCTTC.

This chain uses TRBV7-3 with TRBJ2-3, with 7 bases fitting TRBD1. CDR3 size: 14 residues. Looked up from germline, CDR1 is SGHTA and CDR2 is FQGTGA. The V and J ends lost 5 bases and 5 bases, in that order; junction bases with no gene match: 7. The CDR3, as DNA: TGTGCCAGCAGCCCACAAGGGGGCGGAGATACGCAGTATTTT. Translated, it gives CASSPQGGGDTQYF.